The entry below gives a single T cell receptor beta chain sequence along with its context. The data belong to a study of blood T cell repertoires in COVID-19. Germline V gene lookup returns CDR1 GTSNPN and CDR2 SVGIG (reference sequence). V lost 3 bases and J 5 bases, leaving 13 bases between the germline ends. The CDR3 consists of 13 residues. Under the authors' procedure: Reference gene primer amplification in the assay estimated nucleated cell counts. The data were produced by immunoSEQ multiplex PCR, yet TCRdb's version contains in-frame clones alone and is incomplete. V and J calls and clone size are given by that table; D and trimming were obtained from the DNA. The sample lists more than 150,000 clones, under 85% occurring once.

Sequencing was carried out using peripheral blood. The rearrangement uses TRBV30 and TRBJ1-1, with a possible D match to TRBD1 (6 bases). The sequence was obtained from a human donor in a cohort sampled during active COVID-19. The CDR3 loop is CAWRRGAQTEAFF. CDR3 coding DNA: TGTGCCTGGAGGCGGGGGGCGCAGACTGAAGCTTTCTTT. Full variable domain (outside the CDR3, taken from reference TRBV30 and TRBJ1-1): SQTIHQWPATLVQPVGSPLSLECTVEGTSNPNLYWYRQAAGRGLQLLFYSVGIGQISSEVPQNLSASRPQDRQFILSSKKLLLSDSGFYLCAWRRGAQTEAFFGQGTRLTVV.